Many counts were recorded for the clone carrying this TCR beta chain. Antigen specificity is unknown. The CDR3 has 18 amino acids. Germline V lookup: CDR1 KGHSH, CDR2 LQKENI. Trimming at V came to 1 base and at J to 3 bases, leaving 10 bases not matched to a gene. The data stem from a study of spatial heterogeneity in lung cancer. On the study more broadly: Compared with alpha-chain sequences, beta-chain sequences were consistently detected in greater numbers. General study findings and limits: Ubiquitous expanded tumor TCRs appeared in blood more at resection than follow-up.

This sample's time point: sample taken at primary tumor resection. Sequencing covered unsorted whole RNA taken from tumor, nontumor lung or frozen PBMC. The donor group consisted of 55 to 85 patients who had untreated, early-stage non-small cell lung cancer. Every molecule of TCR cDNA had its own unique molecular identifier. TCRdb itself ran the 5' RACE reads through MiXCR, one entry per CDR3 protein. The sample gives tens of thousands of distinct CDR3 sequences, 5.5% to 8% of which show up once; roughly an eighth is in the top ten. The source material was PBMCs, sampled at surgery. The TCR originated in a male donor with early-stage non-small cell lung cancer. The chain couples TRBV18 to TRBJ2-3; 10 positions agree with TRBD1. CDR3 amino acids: CASSPRVMGTGATDTQYF. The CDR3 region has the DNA TGTGCCAGCTCACCACGAGTGATGGGGACAGGGGCGACAGATACGCAGTATTTT.